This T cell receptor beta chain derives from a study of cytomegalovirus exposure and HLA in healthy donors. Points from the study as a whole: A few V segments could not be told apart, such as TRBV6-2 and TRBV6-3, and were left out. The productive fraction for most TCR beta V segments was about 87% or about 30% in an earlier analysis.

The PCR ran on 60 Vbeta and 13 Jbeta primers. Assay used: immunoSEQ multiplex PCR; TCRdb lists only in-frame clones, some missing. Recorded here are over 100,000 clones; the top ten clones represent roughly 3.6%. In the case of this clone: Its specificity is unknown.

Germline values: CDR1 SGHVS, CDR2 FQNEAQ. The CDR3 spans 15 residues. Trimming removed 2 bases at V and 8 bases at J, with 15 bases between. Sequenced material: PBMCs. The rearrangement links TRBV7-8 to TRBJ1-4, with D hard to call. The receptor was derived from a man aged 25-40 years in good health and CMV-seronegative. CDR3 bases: TGTGCCAGCAGCTTAAAGGCGTTGGCGGGGGAAAAACTGTTTTTT. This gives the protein CASSLKALAGEKLFF. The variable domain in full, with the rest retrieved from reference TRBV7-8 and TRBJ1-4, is GAGVSQSPRYKVAKRGQDVALRCDPISGHVSLFWYQQALGQGPEFLTYFQNEAQLDKSGLPSDRFFAERPEGSVSTLKIQRTQQEDSAVYLCASSLKALAGEKLFFGSGTQLSVL.